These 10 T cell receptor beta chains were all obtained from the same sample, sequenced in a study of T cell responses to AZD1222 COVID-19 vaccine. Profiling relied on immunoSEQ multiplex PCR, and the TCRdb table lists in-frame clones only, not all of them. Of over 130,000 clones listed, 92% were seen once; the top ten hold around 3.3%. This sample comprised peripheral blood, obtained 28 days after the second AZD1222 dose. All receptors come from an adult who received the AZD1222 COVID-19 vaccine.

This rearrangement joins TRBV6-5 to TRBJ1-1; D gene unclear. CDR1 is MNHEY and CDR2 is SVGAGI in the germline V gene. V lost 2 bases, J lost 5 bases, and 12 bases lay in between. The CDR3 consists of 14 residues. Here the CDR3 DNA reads TGTGCCAGCAGTTACGGTGAGGATTGGACTGAAGCTTTCTTT. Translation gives CASSYGEDWTEAFF.

The CDR3 sequence is CASSSGTSSYEQYF. CDR3 nucleotide sequence: TGTGCCAGCAGCTCCGGGACTAGCTCCTACGAGCAGTACTTC. The chain joins TRBV5-4 to TRBJ2-7, with 8 bases fitting TRBD2. Germline-derived CDR1 and CDR2 are SGHNT and YYREEE (reference sequence). Losses at the gene ends were 3 bases for V and 0 bases for J; bases not matched to a gene: 2. This CDR3 comprises 14 residues. Filled out from reference TRBV5-4 and TRBJ2-7, the complete variable domain reads ETGVTQSPTHLIKTRGQQVTLRCSSQSGHNTVSWYQQALGQGPQFIFQYYREEENGRGNFPPRFSGLQFPNYSSELNVNALELDDSALYLCASSSGTSSYEQYFGPGTRLTVT.

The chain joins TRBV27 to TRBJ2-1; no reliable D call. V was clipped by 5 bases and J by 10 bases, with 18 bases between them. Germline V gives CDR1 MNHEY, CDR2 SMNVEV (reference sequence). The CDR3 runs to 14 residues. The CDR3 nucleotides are TGTGCCAGCAGTCCCACGGAACACCCTGGCGAGCAGTTCTTC. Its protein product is CASSPTEHPGEQFF.

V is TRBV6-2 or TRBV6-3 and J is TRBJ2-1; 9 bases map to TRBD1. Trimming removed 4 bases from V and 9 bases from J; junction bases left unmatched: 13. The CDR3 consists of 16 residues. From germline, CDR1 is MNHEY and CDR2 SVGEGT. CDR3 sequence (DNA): TGTGCCAGCAGTTCGAACAGGGGGCGCGAGAAGGTTGAGCAGTTCTTC. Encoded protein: CASSSNRGREKVEQFF.

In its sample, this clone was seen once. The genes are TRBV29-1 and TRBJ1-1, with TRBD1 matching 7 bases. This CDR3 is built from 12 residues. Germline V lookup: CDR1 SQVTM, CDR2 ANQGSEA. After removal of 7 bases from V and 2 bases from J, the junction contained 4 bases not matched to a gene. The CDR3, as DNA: TGCAGCGCGGACAGGCTAAACACTGAAGCTTTCTTT. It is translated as CSADRLNTEAFF. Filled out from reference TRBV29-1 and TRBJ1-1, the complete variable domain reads SAVISQKPSRDICQRGTSLTIQCQVDSQVTMMFWYRQQPGQSLTLIATANQGSEATYESGFVIDKFPISRPNLTFSTLTVSNMSPEDSSIYLCSADRLNTEAFFGQGTRLTVV.

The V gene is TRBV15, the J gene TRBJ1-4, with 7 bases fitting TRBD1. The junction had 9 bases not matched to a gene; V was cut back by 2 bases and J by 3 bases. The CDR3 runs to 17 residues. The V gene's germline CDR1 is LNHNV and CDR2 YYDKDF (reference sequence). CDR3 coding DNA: TGTGCCACCAGCAGATCCCTAGACAGGGCAGCTAATGAAAAACTGTTTTTT. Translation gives CATSRSLDRAANEKLFF.

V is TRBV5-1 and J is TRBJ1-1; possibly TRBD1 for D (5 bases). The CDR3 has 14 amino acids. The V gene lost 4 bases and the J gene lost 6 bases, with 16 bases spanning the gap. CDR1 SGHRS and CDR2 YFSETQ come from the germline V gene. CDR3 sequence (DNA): TGCGCCAGCAGCCAAGGGACGTCGGGGGCTGAAGCTTTCTTT. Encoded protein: CASSQGTSGAEAFF.

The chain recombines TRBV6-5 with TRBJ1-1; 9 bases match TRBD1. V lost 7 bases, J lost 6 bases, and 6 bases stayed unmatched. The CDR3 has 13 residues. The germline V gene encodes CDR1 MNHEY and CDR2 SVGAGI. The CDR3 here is CASIGTGLAEAFF. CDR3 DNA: TGTGCCAGCATCGGGACAGGGCTGGCTGAAGCTTTCTTT.

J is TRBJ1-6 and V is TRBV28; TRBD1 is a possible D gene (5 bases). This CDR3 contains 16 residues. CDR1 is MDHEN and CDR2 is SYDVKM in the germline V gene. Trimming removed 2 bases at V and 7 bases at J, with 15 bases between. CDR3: CASSLMGGPQNSPLHF. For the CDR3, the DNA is TGTGCCAGCAGTTTAATGGGGGGACCCCAGAATTCACCCCTCCACTTT.

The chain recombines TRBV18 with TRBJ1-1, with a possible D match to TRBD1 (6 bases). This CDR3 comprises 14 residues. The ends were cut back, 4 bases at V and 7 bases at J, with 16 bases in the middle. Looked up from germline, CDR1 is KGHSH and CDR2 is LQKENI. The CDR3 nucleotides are TGTGCCAGCTCACAATCAAAGGACAGCTTTGAAGCTTTCTTT. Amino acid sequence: CASSQSKDSFEAFF.